The 29 T cell receptor beta chains in this list originate from one sample, sequenced in a study of human T cells and chemical hapten exposure. MiXCR, run by TCRdb on the RACE reads, gives a single entry per CDR3 protein. The sample includes tens of thousands of distinct CDR3 sequences, approximately 8.8% seen only once; the top ten take 11% to 15%. As to time point: pre-sensitization, week 0. The treatment: therapeutic diphenylcyclopropenone sensitization with weekly scalp DPC. Sequenced material: whole blood, taken in connection with sensitization to the hapten diphenylcyclopropenone (DPC). These receptors were taken from a woman aged 40 to 50 with alopecia areata. Some clones in this sample may be carry-over from other donors' samples.

This clonotype was detected ten times or more. The chain couples TRBV7-2 to TRBJ1-3; no clear D. This CDR3 comprises 16 residues. V was cut by 2 bases and J by 0 bases, with 11 bases left in between. Germline V gene sequence: CDR1 SGHTA, CDR2 FQGNSA. DNA of the CDR3: TGTGCCAGCAGCTTAAAACCCCCCCGCTCTGGAAACACCATATATTTT. It translates to CASSLKPPRSGNTIYF. Complete variable domain (other parts from reference TRBV7-2 and TRBJ1-3): GAGVSQSPSNKVTEKGKDVELRCDPISGHTALYWYRQSLGQGLEFLIYFQGNSAPDKSGLPSDRFSAERTGGSVSTLTIQRTQQEDSAVYLCASSLKPPRSGNTIYFGEGSWLTVV.

This clonotype was seen at least ten times. The chain is built from TRBV24-1 and TRBJ2-1; 10 bases match TRBD2. Unmatched junction bases numbered 3, after V lost 3 bases and J lost 2 bases. This CDR3 region has 16 residues. The germline V gene encodes CDR1 KGHDR and CDR2 SFDVKD. The CDR3 DNA follows: TGTGCCACCAGTGATCGGAGCGGGGGGGCCTACAATGAGCAGTTCTTC. Its protein is CATSDRSGGAYNEQFF.

This clonotype was counted at least ten times. This chain links TRBV3-1 with TRBJ2-7; D remains ambiguous. The germline V and J ends were trimmed by 2 bases and 0 bases, with 8 bases remaining between them. This CDR3 has 14 residues. Germline V lookup: CDR1 LGHDT, CDR2 YNNKEL (reference sequence). The DNA for the CDR3 is TGTGCCAGCAGCCAAAGTTGGGCCTCCTACGAGCAGTACTTC. Protein sequence: CASSQSWASYEQYF.

This clonotype was counted a few times. The chain joins TRBV9 to TRBJ2-2, with TRBD2 as a possible D gene (5 bases). CDR3 length: 15 amino acids. The ends were cut back, 1 base at V and 4 bases at J, with 11 bases in the middle. CDR1 is SGDLS, CDR2 YYNGEE, per germline. The chain's CDR3 is CASSVSGLSTGELFF. In nucleotides, the CDR3 is TGTGCCAGCAGCGTATCGGGGTTGAGCACCGGGGAGCTGTTTTTT.

Many counts were recorded for this clonotype. The rearrangement links TRBV7-7 to TRBJ2-1; 10 bases are a match to TRBD2. Germline V gene sequence: CDR1 SSHAT, CDR2 FNYEAQ (reference sequence). Trimming took 2 bases from V and 5 from J; bases not matched to a gene: 9. The CDR3 spans 17 residues. The CDR3 DNA reads TGTGCCAGCAGCTTACGTCCAGCGGGGGGGATAAACAATGAGCAGTTCTTC. The encoded protein is CASSLRPAGGINNEQFF.

By sample fraction, this clonotype is medium-sized. This chain links TRBV12-3 or TRBV12-4 with TRBJ2-2; the D is unclear. CDR3 length equals 19 residues. Trimming cost V 3 bases and J 5 bases, with 25 bases left between them. CDR3 region: CASSLRSGLGQARTGELFF. The DNA of the CDR3 is TGTGCCAGCAGTTTGCGTTCGGGTTTGGGTCAGGCACGAACCGGGGAGCTGTTTTTT.

In its sample, this clonotype was seen many times. The V gene is TRBV2, the J gene TRBJ2-7; TRBD2 might be the D (6 bases). The CDR3 extends over 10 amino acids. Germline-derived CDR1 and CDR2 are SNHLY and FYNNEI. V dropped 8 bases and J dropped 6 bases, with 8 bases sitting between them. CDR3 nucleotides: TGTGCCAGCGGAGGGCCCGAGCAGTACTTC. It specifies CASGGPEQYF.

This clonotype occurred a few times. V is TRBV4-1 and J is TRBJ2-3; tentatively, D is TRBD1 (5 bases). Germline values: CDR1 MGHRA, CDR2 YSYEKL. V lost 4 bases and J 1 base, leaving 15 bases between the germline ends. CDR3 length: 16 residues. In DNA, the CDR3 is TGCGCCAGCAGCCCCACTCTTGTGGGGCGCACAGATACGCAGTATTTT. Residues: CASSPTLVGRTDTQYF.

This clonotype showed up many times. The rearrangement joins TRBV3-1 to TRBJ1-2; no clear D. The CDR3 is 13 residues long. Germline assignment: CDR1 LGHDT and CDR2 YNNKEL (reference sequence). Trimming cost V 1 base and J 0 bases, with 3 bases left between them. The DNA for the CDR3 is TGTGCCAGCAGCCAAGCCGCTAACTATGGCTACACCTTC. Translation gives CASSQAANYGYTF.

This clonotype was counted a few times. V is TRBV11-2 and J is TRBJ1-5, with a weak D call TRBD1 (6 bases). V lost 5 bases and J 7 bases, leaving 15 bases between the germline ends. This CDR3 is built from 14 residues. The germline V gene encodes CDR1 SGHAT and CDR2 FQNNGV. The CDR3 bases are TGTGCCAGCAGCCCTACAGGGAAGGGACAGCCCCAGCATTTT. It yields the protein CASSPTGKGQPQHF. The entire variable domain, with the rest obtained from reference TRBV11-2 and TRBJ1-5, is as follows: EAGVAQSPRYKIIEKRQSVAFWCNPISGHATLYWYQQILGQGPKLLIQFQNNGVVDDSQLPKDRFSAERLKGVDSTLKIQPAKLEDSAVYLCASSPTGKGQPQHFGDGTRLSIL.

This clonotype was counted ten times or more. V and J are TRBV7-9 and TRBJ1-6; unclear D gene. The germline gives CDR1 SEHNR, CDR2 FQNEAQ (reference sequence). The germline V and J ends were trimmed by 3 bases and 3 bases, with 9 bases remaining between them. There are 15 residues in the CDR3. CDR3 sequence reads: CASSLSFGYNSPLHF. The CDR3 DNA reads as TGTGCCAGCAGCTTGTCTTTCGGCTATAATTCACCCCTCCACTTT.

This clonotype has a count of ten or more. The chain uses TRBV18 and TRBJ2-7; 9 bases map to TRBD1. Germline values: CDR1 KGHSH, CDR2 LQKENI. The trim removed 4 bases at V and 2 bases at J, leaving 3 bases unmatched. This CDR3 is 14 amino acids long. CDR3: CASSRTGAPYEQYF. The CDR3 coding sequence is TGTGCCAGCTCACGGACAGGGGCCCCCTACGAGCAGTACTTC.

CDR3 in amino acids: CASGLVRENGYTF. The CDR3 DNA is TGTGCTAGTGGTTTGGTTCGGGAAAATGGCTACACCTTC. J is TRBJ1-2 and V is TRBV12-5; D gene ambiguous. The germline V gene has CDR1 LGHNT and CDR2 FRNRAP. The germline V and J ends were trimmed by 0 bases and 6 bases, with 8 bases remaining between them. This CDR3 has 13 residues. The variable domain in full, with the rest retrieved from reference TRBV12-5 and TRBJ1-2, is DARVTQTPRHKVTEMGQEVTMRCQPILGHNTVFWYRQTMMQGLELLAYFRNRAPLDDSGMPKDRFSAEMPDATLATLKIQPSEPRDSAVYFCASGLVRENGYTFGSGTRLTVV.

In its sample, this clonotype was seen many times. The chain links TRBV6-6 to TRBJ2-5; D is possibly TRBD2 (6 bases). Germline lookup yields CDR1 MNHNY and CDR2 SVGAGI (reference sequence). Trimming cost V 9 bases and J 0 bases, with 14 bases left between them. This CDR3 contains 14 residues. The CDR3 DNA follows: TGTGCCAGTTCCTGGAGGGCGTACCAAGAGACCCAGTACTTC. Its protein product is CASSWRAYQETQYF.

There are many counts of this clonotype. The V gene is TRBV7-7, the J gene TRBJ2-1, with 12 bases lining up with TRBD2. Germline V gene lookup returns CDR1 SSHAT and CDR2 FNYEAQ (reference sequence). The CDR3 has 16 amino acids. V was clipped by 4 bases and J by 9 bases; unmatched bases: 10. The CDR3 loop reads CASSSGLAGPRGEQFF. Written as DNA, the CDR3 is TGTGCCAGCAGCTCCGGACTAGCGGGGCCCCGGGGTGAGCAGTTCTTC. The variable domain in full, with the rest retrieved from reference TRBV7-7 and TRBJ2-1, is GAGVSQSPRYKVTKRGQDVTLRCDPISSHATLYWYQQALGQGPEFLTYFNYEAQPDKSGLPSDRFSAERPEGSISTLTIQRTEQRDSAMYRCASSSGLAGPRGEQFFGPGTRLTVL.

This clonotype was detected a few times. This rearrangement joins TRBV6-1 to TRBJ2-1; D is perhaps TRBD1 or TRBD2 (5 bases each). The V end lost 6 bases, the J end lost 2 bases, and 11 bases lay between the germline ends. Germline-derived CDR1 and CDR2 are MNHNS and SASEGT. CDR3 size: 14 residues. The CDR3 is CASRRGEAYNEQFF. In nucleotides, the CDR3 is TGTGCCAGCAGGAGAGGGGAAGCCTACAATGAGCAGTTCTTC.

This clonotype was seen at least ten times. This chain links TRBV12-3 or TRBV12-4 with TRBJ1-5; D unresolved. Deletions cut 6 bases from V and 0 bases from J, with 6 bases between. This CDR3 region has 13 residues. The CDR3 bases are TGTGCCAGCAGACAGTATAGCAATCAGCCCCAGCATTTT. It is translated as CASRQYSNQPQHF.

This clonotype was counted ten times or more. The chain carries TRBV24-1 and TRBJ2-1; 12 bases map to TRBD2. This CDR3 contains 16 residues. In germline, CDR1 is KGHDR, CDR2 SFDVKD. J was trimmed by 6 bases and V by 4 bases; bases with no gene match: 6. The CDR3 bases are TGTGCCACCAGTGAGTCTAGCGGGGGGGCATTCAATGAGCAGTTCTTC. Its protein is CATSESSGGAFNEQFF.

This clonotype was counted many times. The chain carries TRBV21-1 and TRBJ2-7; the table's TRBD1 call for D was not verified on the DNA. TRBV21-1 is assigned pseudogene status. This CDR3 comprises 16 residues. Written as DNA, the CDR3 is TGTGCCAGCAGCAAAGCGCAGACAGGGGAATGTCACGAGCAGTACTTC. Its protein product is CASSKAQTGECHEQYF.

The chain links TRBV3-1 to TRBJ2-7; a possible D gene is TRBD2 (6 bases). Germline CDR1 is LGHDT and CDR2 is YNNKEL (reference sequence). This CDR3 spans 13 amino acids. Trimming cost V 4 bases and J 7 bases, with 14 bases left between them. The CDR3 nucleotides read TGTGCCAGCAGCCTCCTGGGGGAGGAGGAGCAGTACTTC. Its translation: CASSLLGEEEQYF.

This clonotype was seen a handful of times. V usage is TRBV4-3 and J usage is TRBJ1-4; TRBD1 matches at 7 bases. The CDR3 has 15 residues. Germline trimming cut 4 bases from V and 2 bases from J; bases unmatched to any gene: 4. Germline assignment: CDR1 LGHNA and CDR2 YSLEER. The CDR3 loop reads CASSLGQETNEKLFF. The CDR3 region has the DNA TGCGCCAGCAGCCTTGGACAGGAGACTAATGAAAAACTGTTTTTT.

This chain links TRBV28 with TRBJ1-1, with D possibly matching TRBD1 (5 bases). V gave up 0 bases and J gave up 2 bases, with 7 bases separating them. The germline CDR1 and CDR2 sequences are MDHEN and SYDVKM. The CDR3 contains 14 residues. CDR3 amino acids: CASSLWDTNTEAFF. CDR3 coding DNA: TGTGCCAGCAGTTTATGGGACACCAACACTGAAGCTTTCTTT.

This clonotype appeared a few times. The V call is TRBV7-2, the J call TRBJ2-3, with TRBD2 identical over 12 bases. After removal of 5 bases from V and 1 base from J, the junction contained 13 bases not matched to a gene. The CDR3 loop spans 19 amino acids. The germline V gene has CDR1 SGHTA and CDR2 FQGNSA. This CDR3 is CASSPSGLAGLTRTDTQYF. The CDR3 DNA reads TGTGCCAGCAGCCCCTCCGGACTAGCGGGGCTTACTCGCACAGATACGCAGTATTTT.

The chain carries TRBV29-1 and TRBJ1-2; D gene unclear. Germline loops: CDR1 SQVTM, CDR2 ANQGSEA. The CDR3 extends over 12 amino acids. V was cut by 7 bases and J by 3 bases, with 12 bases left in between. This CDR3 is CSARSGDYGYTF. CDR3 nucleotides: TGCAGCGCTCGATCCGGGGACTATGGCTACACCTTC.

In this sample, this clonotype turned up many times. The J gene is TRBJ1-1, the V gene TRBV7-9; D unclear. With 6 bases removed from V and 1 base from J, the gap between germline ends came to 12 bases. Germline CDR1 SEHNR, CDR2 FQNEAQ (reference sequence). This CDR3 is 14 amino acids long. CDR3 in DNA: TGTGCCAGCAGAAAGGAAGGCGCGAACACTGAAGCTTTCTTT. Amino acid sequence: CASRKEGANTEAFF. Combining the CDR3 with reference TRBV7-9 and TRBJ1-1 gives the whole variable domain DTGVSQNPRHKITKRGQNVTFRCDPISEHNRLYWYRQTLGQGPEFLTYFQNEAQLEKSRLLSDRFSAERPKGSFSTLEIQRTEQGDSAMYLCASRKEGANTEAFFGQGTRLTVV.

This clonotype was counted at least ten times. The V gene is TRBV6-5, the J gene TRBJ2-3; D is possibly TRBD2 (7 bases). Per germline, CDR1 MNHEY and CDR2 SVGAGI. The CDR3 contains 14 residues. Trimming shortened V by 6 bases and J by 3 bases, and 13 bases separated the two germline ends. The CDR3 loop reads CASREEGGTDTQYF. CDR3 DNA: TGTGCCAGCAGGGAGGAGGGGGGGACAGATACGCAGTATTTT.

This clonotype was seen many times. The chain joins TRBV6-1 to TRBJ1-2, with 10 nucleotides matching TRBD1. This CDR3 is 17 amino acids long. V was pared by 1 base and J by 8 bases, with 13 bases of the junction left unmatched. The germline V gene encodes CDR1 MNHNS and CDR2 SASEGT. The CDR3 bases are TGTGCCAGCAGTGAAGTGACAGGGGGCAGAAGGGAGAAGGGCTACACCTTC. Translation gives CASSEVTGGRREKGYTF.

This clonotype was recorded many times. V and J are TRBV19 and TRBJ2-5; D possibly corresponds to TRBD1 (6 bases). The CDR3 runs to 14 residues. Trimming cost V 6 bases and J 9 bases, with 20 bases left between them. Germline CDR1 is LNHDA and CDR2 is SQIVND (reference sequence). The CDR3 sequence: CASSDGDTKKAQYF. CDR3 in DNA: TGTGCCAGTAGCGACGGGGACACCAAGAAGGCCCAGTACTTC.

This clonotype was observed a handful of times. CDR3 sequence: CASSYSTSGHNEQFF. Written as DNA, the CDR3 is TGTGCCAGCAGTTACTCGACTAGCGGCCACAATGAGCAGTTCTTC. This chain uses TRBV6-2 or TRBV6-3 with TRBJ2-1, with 9 nucleotides matching TRBD2. The trim removed 0 bases at V and 5 bases at J, leaving 2 bases unmatched. CDR1 MNHEY and CDR2 SVGEGT come from the germline V gene. The CDR3 covers 15 residues.